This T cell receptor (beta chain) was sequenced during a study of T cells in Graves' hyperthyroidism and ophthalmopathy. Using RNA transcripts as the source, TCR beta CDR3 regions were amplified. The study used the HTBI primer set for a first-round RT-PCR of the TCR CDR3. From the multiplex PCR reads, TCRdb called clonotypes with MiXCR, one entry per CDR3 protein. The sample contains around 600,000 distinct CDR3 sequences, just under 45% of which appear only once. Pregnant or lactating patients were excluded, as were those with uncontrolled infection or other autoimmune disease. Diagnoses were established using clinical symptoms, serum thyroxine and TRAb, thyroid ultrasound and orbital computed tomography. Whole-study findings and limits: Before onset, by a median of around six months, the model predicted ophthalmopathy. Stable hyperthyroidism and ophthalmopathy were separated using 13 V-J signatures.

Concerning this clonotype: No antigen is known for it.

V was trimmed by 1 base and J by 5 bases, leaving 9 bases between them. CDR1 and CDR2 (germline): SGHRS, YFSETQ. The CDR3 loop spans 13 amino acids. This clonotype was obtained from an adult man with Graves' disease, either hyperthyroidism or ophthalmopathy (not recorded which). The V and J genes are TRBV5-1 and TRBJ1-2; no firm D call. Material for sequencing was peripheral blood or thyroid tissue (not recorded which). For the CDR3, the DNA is TGCGCCAGCAGCTTGTTCACGGGGTATGGCTACACCTTC. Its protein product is CASSLFTGYGYTF.